The 29 T cell receptor beta chains reported below all come from one sample, sequenced in a study of cytomegalovirus exposure and HLA in healthy donors. Use of 60 Vbeta and 13 Jbeta primers characterized the PCR. The assay was immunoSEQ multiplex PCR, and TCRdb's table has in-frame clones only and misses some. Here the sample spans roughly 170,000 clones, about 83% being singletons. Sequenced input: PBMCs. All receptors come from a girl between 10 and 17 years old in good health and CMV-seropositive.

The chain couples TRBV11-2 to TRBJ2-7; maybe TRBD1 (6 bases). V was pared by 5 bases and J by 3 bases, with 17 bases between. Germline V gene data show CDR1 as SGHAT and CDR2 as FQNNGV. This CDR3 region has 15 residues. In nucleotides, the CDR3 is TGTGCCAGCAGCCGAACAGGGAAGGGGGTCTACGAGCAGTACTTC. This sequence encodes CASSRTGKGVYEQYF. Combining the CDR3 with reference TRBV11-2 and TRBJ2-7 gives the whole variable domain EAGVAQSPRYKIIEKRQSVAFWCNPISGHATLYWYQQILGQGPKLLIQFQNNGVVDDSQLPKDRFSAERLKGVDSTLKIQPAKLEDSAVYLCASSRTGKGVYEQYFGPGTRLTVT.

V and J are TRBV6-1 and TRBJ1-5; TRBD1 is a possible D gene (5 bases). This CDR3 is 15 amino acids long. The V gene lost 9 bases and the J gene lost 0 bases, with 15 bases spanning the gap. Germline CDR1 MNHNS, CDR2 SASEGT. The CDR3 loop is CASKEQALSNQPQHF. CDR3 nucleotide sequence: TGTGCCAGTAAGGAACAGGCCCTTAGCAATCAGCCCCAGCATTTT.

The rearrangement joins TRBV5-1 to TRBJ2-7; D ambiguous. The germline gives CDR1 SGHRS, CDR2 YFSETQ. This CDR3 has 12 amino acids. Deletions cut 0 bases from V and 5 bases from J, with 6 bases between. The CDR3 sequence is CASSLGANEQYF. The DNA of the CDR3 is TGCGCCAGCAGCTTGGGGGCCAACGAGCAGTACTTC.

V gene TRBV7-8 combines with J gene TRBJ1-2, with 9 bases lining up with TRBD1. There are 16 residues in the CDR3. The V segment lost 5 bases and the J segment 7 bases; nucleotides outside the gene matches: 14. Per germline, CDR1 SGHVS and CDR2 FQNEAQ. CDR3 residues: CASSLLRTGDRVGYTF. Here the CDR3 DNA reads TGTGCCAGCAGCCTTCTACGGACAGGGGATCGAGTTGGCTACACCTTC. The full variable domain, in which reference TRBV7-8 and TRBJ1-2 provide the parts outside the CDR3, is GAGVSQSPRYKVAKRGQDVALRCDPISGHVSLFWYQQALGQGPEFLTYFQNEAQLDKSGLPSDRFFAERPEGSVSTLKIQRTQQEDSAVYLCASSLLRTGDRVGYTFGSGTRLTVV.

The J gene is TRBJ1-1, the V gene TRBV27; D is uncertain. This CDR3 spans 13 amino acids. V shed 3 bases and J shed 2 bases, with 7 bases lying between them. CDR1 and CDR2 from the germline V gene are MNHEY and SMNVEV (reference sequence). CDR3 nucleotides: TGTGCCAGCAGTTTGACACGCAACACTGAAGCTTTCTTT. Its protein is CASSLTRNTEAFF.

This sequence joins TRBV5-1 and TRBJ2-5; D perhaps matches TRBD2 (6 bases). Germline V gene sequence: CDR1 SGHRS, CDR2 YFSETQ. Trimming shortened V by 4 bases and J by 4 bases, and 14 bases separated the two germline ends. The CDR3 length is 14 residues. In DNA form, the CDR3 reads TGCGCCAGCAGCGGGGGACTCATCTCAGAGACCCAGTACTTC. It codes for CASSGGLISETQYF.

The gene calls are TRBV9 and TRBJ2-1; 7 nucleotides align to TRBD2. CDR3 length equals 17 residues. CDR1 is SGDLS, CDR2 YYNGEE, per germline. Trimming at V came to 0 bases and at J to 4 bases, leaving 10 bases not matched to a gene. The CDR3 DNA is TGTGCCAGCAGCGTAGCTACCCTAGCGGATAGATACAATGAGCAGTTCTTC. Encoded protein: CASSVATLADRYNEQFF.

The chain employs TRBV7-9 and TRBJ2-1; a possible D gene is TRBD2 (6 bases). The CDR3 sequence is 16 residues long. Germline V gene data show CDR1 as SEHNR and CDR2 as FQNEAQ (reference sequence). V was shortened by 5 bases and J by 1 base, with 15 bases between the two germline ends. In DNA, the CDR3 is TGTGCCAGCAGCGAGATTAGCGGCCTTTCCTACAATGAGCAGTTCTTC. As protein: CASSEISGLSYNEQFF. The variable domain in full, with the rest retrieved from reference TRBV7-9 and TRBJ2-1, is DTGVSQNPRHKITKRGQNVTFRCDPISEHNRLYWYRQTLGQGPEFLTYFQNEAQLEKSRLLSDRFSAERPKGSFSTLEIQRTEQGDSAMYLCASSEISGLSYNEQFFGPGTRLTVL.

Points on this clone: At one end, the junction sequence differs from germline, possibly due to a read error. The chain carries TRBV18 and TRBJ2-5; D gene unclear. CDR3 length: 14 amino acids. From germline, CDR1 is KGHSH and CDR2 LQKENI. CDR3: CASSPIGSQEAQYF. For the CDR3, the DNA is TGTGCCAGCTCACCAATTGGGTCTCAAGAGGCCCAGTACTTC.

The chain is built from TRBV18 and TRBJ1-3, with D unresolved. Germline lookup yields CDR1 KGHSH and CDR2 LQKENI. V was pared by 2 bases and J by 7 bases, with 15 bases between. The CDR3 loop spans 15 amino acids. This chain's CDR3 is CASSPSSMTWNTIYF. As DNA, the CDR3 is TGTGCCAGCTCACCAAGTTCGATGACTTGGAACACCATATATTTT.

The chain has TRBV5-4 and TRBJ2-2; 9 positions agree with TRBD1. The germline CDR1 and CDR2 sequences are SGHNT and YYREEE (reference sequence). Trimming at V came to 4 bases and at J to 3 bases, leaving 4 bases not matched to a gene. There are 15 residues in the CDR3. DNA for the CDR3: TGTGCCAGCAGCGCGGACAGGGGTTACACCGGGGAGCTGTTTTTT. It yields the protein CASSADRGYTGELFF.

The V call is TRBV29-1, the J call TRBJ2-1; TRBD2 matches 8 bases. The germline gives CDR1 SQVTM, CDR2 ANQGSEA. The V and J ends lost 4 bases and 6 bases, in that order; junction bases with no gene match: 2. The CDR3 contains 12 residues. The DNA of the CDR3 is TGCAGCGTTGTCGGGGGGGGCAATGAGCAGTTCTTC. Its protein is CSVVGGGNEQFF.

This sequence joins TRBV5-5 and TRBJ2-7, with D possibly TRBD1 on 5 matching bases. The CDR3 is made up of 18 amino acids. V was pared by 2 bases and J by 3 bases, with 24 bases between. The V gene's germline CDR1 is SGHKS and CDR2 YYEKEE (reference sequence). The CDR3 reads CASSFLNRMFLPIYEQYF. The CDR3 coding sequence is TGTGCCAGCAGCTTTTTAAACAGGATGTTCTTGCCAATCTACGAGCAGTACTTC.

The chain recombines TRBV7-9 with TRBJ1-4; D possibly corresponds to TRBD1 (5 bases). The ends were cut back, 2 bases at V and 8 bases at J, with 12 bases in the middle. The CDR3 runs 14 residues. The germline V gene encodes CDR1 SEHNR and CDR2 FQNEAQ (reference sequence). The CDR3 here is CASSLSQGEEKLFF. The CDR3 DNA reads as TGTGCCAGCAGCTTAAGTCAGGGTGAGGAAAAACTGTTTTTT.

The chain employs TRBV30 and TRBJ1-3; tentatively, D is TRBD1 (5 bases). V lost 4 bases to trimming and J lost 3 bases, with 10 bases between them. CDR3 size: 13 residues. The germline V gene has CDR1 GTSNPN and CDR2 SVGIG (reference sequence). This CDR3 is CAWNRQGGNTIYF. CDR3 in DNA: TGTGCCTGGAACCGTCAGGGTGGAAACACCATATATTTT.

On this clone itself: This specimen includes other DNA sequences encoding the same CDR3. This chain connects TRBV29-1 to TRBJ2-7; no reliable D call. CDR3 length: 12 residues. Trimming took off 4 bases at V and 2 bases at J, with 9 bases between the two ends. Germline V lookup: CDR1 SQVTM, CDR2 ANQGSEA. This chain's CDR3 is CSVVTETYEQYF. The DNA of the CDR3 is TGCAGCGTTGTTACAGAGACCTACGAGCAGTACTTC.

This clone was recorded once. This chain connects TRBV30 to TRBJ2-7; 11 bases map to TRBD1. The trim removed 8 bases at V and 6 bases at J, leaving 9 bases unmatched. The germline V gene encodes CDR1 GTSNPN and CDR2 SVGIG (reference sequence). CDR3 length equals 13 residues. CDR3 sequence: CAIGLDRGLEQYF. The CDR3 DNA reads as TGTGCCATTGGCTTGGACAGGGGGCTCGAGCAGTACTTC.

V usage is TRBV7-8 and J usage is TRBJ1-4, with 11 positions matching TRBD1. Per the germline V gene, CDR1 is SGHVS and CDR2 is FQNEAQ. The CDR3 covers 17 residues. Trimming removed 3 bases from V and 3 bases from J; junction bases left unmatched: 6. The DNA for the CDR3 is TGTGCCAGCAGCTTCCGGACAGGGGGCTCCCCTAATGAAAAACTGTTTTTT. Translation gives CASSFRTGGSPNEKLFF.

V gene TRBV10-3 combines with J gene TRBJ1-1, with TRBD1 matching 10 bases. J gave up 5 bases and V 2 bases, and 11 bases lay outside the gene matches. Germline CDR1 ENHRY, CDR2 SYGVKD. This CDR3 contains 17 residues. DNA for the CDR3: TGTGCCATCAGTGAGGTTGAAGGGACAGGGGCCTTAACTGAAGCTTTCTTT. This encodes CAISEVEGTGALTEAFF.

The chain joins TRBV2 to TRBJ1-1, with 8 bases that match TRBD1. The V gene end was trimmed by 5 bases and the J gene end by 5 bases; junction bases not matched to a gene: 4. Germline assignment: CDR1 SNHLY and CDR2 FYNNEI. The CDR3 extends over 13 amino acids. For the CDR3, the DNA is TGTGCCAGCAGTTTGTACAGGGGGACTGAAGCTTTCTTT. Translation gives CASSLYRGTEAFF.

This clone has just a few counts. The genes are TRBV7-6 and TRBJ2-5; D is uncertain. Deletions cut 0 bases from V and 5 bases from J, with 4 bases between. Per the germline V gene, CDR1 is SGHVS and CDR2 is FNYEAQ. The CDR3 extends over 12 amino acids. The CDR3 spells CASSLAYETQYF. CDR3 sequence (DNA): TGTGCCAGCAGCTTAGCGTATGAGACCCAGTACTTC.

The V gene is TRBV10-2, the J gene TRBJ1-2, with TRBD1 identical over 12 bases. Unmatched junction bases numbered 6, after V lost 6 bases and J lost 7 bases. CDR3 length equals 14 residues. Germline CDR1 reads WSHSY; CDR2 reads SAAADI. The CDR3 DNA is TGCGCCAGCAGGGCATTGGGACAGGGGGCTGGCTACACCTTC. Amino acids: CASRALGQGAGYTF.

The V gene is TRBV15, the J gene TRBJ1-1; the match to TRBD1 covers 8 bases. CDR3 length: 13 amino acids. In germline, CDR1 is LNHNV, CDR2 YYDKDF (reference sequence). V was clipped by 5 bases and J by 7 bases; unmatched bases: 6. The CDR3 reads CATSPSGGLEAFF. The DNA for the CDR3 is TGTGCCACCAGCCCGTCAGGGGGCCTTGAAGCTTTCTTT.

In its sample, this clone was seen once. V gene TRBV6-5 combines with J gene TRBJ1-1; D is uncertain. The CDR3 has 15 amino acids. V lost 6 bases, J lost 0 bases, and 14 bases lay in between. Germline V gene data show CDR1 as MNHEY and CDR2 as SVGAGI. As DNA, the CDR3 is TGTGCCAGCAGAATGAGGGCGGGAGTGAACACTGAAGCTTTCTTT. This gives the protein CASRMRAGVNTEAFF.

This chain uses TRBV5-6 with TRBJ2-1; 7 positions match TRBD2. The V gene end was trimmed by 5 bases and the J gene end by 7 bases; junction bases not matched to a gene: 3. Looked up from germline, CDR1 is SGHDT and CDR2 is YYEEEE. The CDR3 consists of 12 residues. CDR3 in amino acids: CASSLGGNEQFF. The CDR3, as DNA: TGTGCCAGCAGTCTGGGAGGGAATGAGCAGTTCTTC.

This clone was found a few times. The chain is built from TRBV4-1 and TRBJ1-2; 7 bases agree with TRBD1. Losses at the gene ends were 5 bases for V and 0 bases for J; bases not matched to a gene: 9. CDR3 length equals 16 residues. Germline V gene sequence: CDR1 MGHRA, CDR2 YSYEKL. This CDR3 reads CASSFPTGRTNYGYTF. CDR3 DNA: TGCGCCAGCAGCTTCCCGACAGGGCGGACTAACTATGGCTACACCTTC.

A word on this clone: An end of the junction does not agree with germline; a read error may underlie this. The chain has TRBV7-9 and TRBJ1-4, with 8 nucleotides matching TRBD1. The CDR3 is 18 amino acids. Germline V gene data show CDR1 as SEHNR and CDR2 as FQNEAQ (reference sequence). CDR3 DNA: TGTTCCAGCAGCTCCAACCCGGGACAGGCCTCAACTAATGAAAAACTGTTTTTT. Amino acids: CSSSSNPGQASTNEKLFF.

The rearrangement links TRBV6-6 to TRBJ1-4; the D is unclear. CDR1 is MNHNY and CDR2 is SVGAGI in the germline V gene (reference sequence). The CDR3 consists of 16 residues. With 5 bases removed from V and 3 bases from J, the gap between germline ends came to 16 bases. The CDR3, as DNA: TGTGCCAGCAGTCAGGCCGGGATTTCAGCTAATGAAAAACTGTTTTTT. This codes for CASSQAGISANEKLFF.

V is TRBV5-1 and J is TRBJ2-2, with D perhaps matching TRBD1 (8 bases). The CDR3 extends over 21 amino acids. The germline gives CDR1 SGHRS, CDR2 YFSETQ. Between the trimmed V and J ends, which lost 0 bases and 0 bases, there was a span of 24 bases. CDR3 sequence reads: CASSLVPRGRGGGSNTGELFF. The CDR3 coding sequence is TGCGCCAGCAGCTTGGTCCCCAGGGGGCGCGGCGGGGGCTCGAACACCGGGGAGCTGTTTTTT.